A single sample gave rise to the 21 T cell receptor beta chains below, sequenced in a study of OX40 agonist ivuxolimab in advanced cancers. Profiled with immunoSEQ multiplex PCR; TCRdb holds only in-frame clones, not every one. This table has 77,000 or so clones, more than 85% appearing once. This material consisted of CD4+ or CD8+ T cells sorted from blood, taken in a trial of the OX40 agonist ivuxolimab. Receptor source: an adult with an advanced solid tumor such as melanoma, head and neck, liver or kidney cancer.

In the case of this clone: Compared with germline, one end of the junction differs, possibly owing to a read error. The chain uses TRBV6-1 and TRBJ2-7; the match to TRBD1 covers 9 bases. The CDR3 contains 14 residues. Germline V gives CDR1 MNHNS, CDR2 SASEGT. CDR3 in amino acids: CASSDRTGVYGQYF. The CDR3 bases are TGTGCCAGCAGTGACAGGACAGGGGTTTACGGGCAGTACTTC.

The genes are TRBV27 and TRBJ2-1; the D gene is possibly TRBD2 (6 bases). The length of the CDR3 is 15 residues. The germline V gene has CDR1 MNHEY and CDR2 SMNVEV (reference sequence). V was clipped by 6 bases and J by 0 bases, with 12 bases between them. In nucleotides, the CDR3 is TGTGCCAGCAGCCTCGACGGGAGCTCCTACAATGAGCAGTTCTTC. Encoded protein: CASSLDGSSYNEQFF.

This sequence joins TRBV2 and TRBJ1-6; D uncertain. This CDR3 spans 15 amino acids. The V and J ends lost 6 bases and 0 bases respectively, with 9 bases between them. The V gene's germline CDR1 is SNHLY and CDR2 FYNNEI. In nucleotides, the CDR3 is TGTGCCAGCAGGGATCAAAGCTCCTATAATTCACCCCTCCACTTT. Its translation: CASRDQSSYNSPLHF.

V and J are TRBV7-8 and TRBJ2-7, with a tentative D call TRBD1 (5 bases). Germline V gene lookup returns CDR1 SGHVS and CDR2 FQNEAQ. The CDR3 covers 14 residues. Deletions cut 3 bases from V and 9 bases from J, with 18 bases between. CDR3 bases: TGTGCCAGCAGCTTCATGGGGCCCGGAGAGGTGCAGTACTTC. Residues: CASSFMGPGEVQYF.

The chain carries TRBV27 and TRBJ1-5; a possible D gene is TRBD1 (5 bases). The CDR3 spans 14 residues. The V gene lost 8 bases and the J gene lost 6 bases, with 17 bases spanning the gap. Per germline, CDR1 MNHEY and CDR2 SMNVEV (reference sequence). The CDR3 DNA reads as TGTGCCAGCGGGGAGGGGTTAGGGGCTCAGCCCCAGCATTTT. This translates into CASGEGLGAQPQHF.

The J gene is TRBJ2-7, the V gene TRBV27; D may correspond to TRBD1 or TRBD2 (7 bases each). With 6 bases removed from V and 2 bases from J, the gap between germline ends came to 11 bases. In germline, CDR1 is MNHEY, CDR2 SMNVEV (reference sequence). CDR3 length: 13 residues. The CDR3 is CASSPGGAYEQYF. The DNA of the CDR3 is TGTGCCAGCAGCCCAGGGGGGGCCTACGAGCAGTACTTC.

This clone was counted between two and nine times. The CDR3 region is CASSLWSDEQYF. The CDR3 nucleotides are TGCGCCAGCAGCTTGTGGTCTGACGAGCAGTACTTC. The J gene is TRBJ2-7, the V gene TRBV5-1; D unclear. V lost 1 base, J lost 5 bases, and 7 bases lay in between. CDR1 and CDR2 from the germline V gene are SGHRS and YFSETQ. The CDR3 sequence is 12 residues long.

The rearrangement uses TRBV19 and TRBJ2-5; D possibly corresponds to TRBD2 (6 bases). Germline lookup yields CDR1 LNHDA and CDR2 SQIVND (reference sequence). The CDR3 spans 13 residues. V gave up 7 bases and J gave up 7 bases, with 16 bases separating them. In DNA form, the CDR3 reads TGTGCCAGTACCCCGGCCTTGGGGGGGACCCAGTACTTC. Translating gives CASTPALGGTQYF.

The genes are TRBV4-1 and TRBJ2-2; D might be TRBD1 (6 bases). The CDR3 consists of 14 residues. Looked up from germline, CDR1 is MGHRA and CDR2 is YSYEKL. The V gene lost 7 bases and the J gene lost 6 bases, with 15 bases spanning the gap. CDR3: CASTTGSQAGELFF. The CDR3 coding sequence is TGCGCCAGCACCACAGGGAGTCAGGCCGGGGAGCTGTTTTTT.

The chain recombines TRBV27 with TRBJ1-5; D is perhaps TRBD1 (6 bases). V was shortened by 2 bases and J by 4 bases, with 12 bases between the two germline ends. The CDR3 spans 15 residues. The germline gives CDR1 MNHEY, CDR2 SMNVEV (reference sequence). In DNA, the CDR3 is TGTGCCAGCAGTTTAACAGGGATAGGTAATCAGCCCCAGCATTTT. Translated: CASSLTGIGNQPQHF.

The chain is built from TRBV4-3 and TRBJ2-7; D tentatively fits TRBD1 or TRBD2 (5 bases each). Per germline, CDR1 LGHNA and CDR2 YSLEER. Deletions cut 3 bases from V and 1 base from J, with 7 bases between. The CDR3 length is 13 residues. CDR3 amino acids: CASSQGDSYEQYF. As DNA, the CDR3 is TGCGCCAGCAGCCAGGGGGATTCCTACGAGCAGTACTTC.

The rearrangement uses TRBV19 and TRBJ2-7; TRBD1 is a possible D gene (5 bases). V lost 3 bases and J 0 bases, leaving 12 bases between the germline ends. Per germline, CDR1 LNHDA and CDR2 SQIVND (reference sequence). There are 15 residues in the CDR3. CDR3 nucleotide sequence: TGTGCCAGTAGTATCGGGCAGGGCGTCTCCTACGAGCAGTACTTC. This translates into CASSIGQGVSYEQYF.

The chain employs TRBV4-1 and TRBJ1-2; possibly TRBD1 for D (5 bases). Trimming left V 2 bases short and J 3 bases short, with 13 bases between. The germline CDR1 and CDR2 sequences are MGHRA and YSYEKL. The CDR3 is 15 amino acids. This chain's CDR3 is CASSQSGGLDYGYTF. Here the CDR3 DNA reads TGCGCCAGCAGCCAATCGGGGGGACTCGACTATGGCTACACCTTC.

The chain has TRBV15 and TRBJ1-5, with 12 bases aligning to TRBD1. The V segment lost 3 bases and the J segment 5 bases; nucleotides outside the gene matches: 2. CDR3 length equals 15 residues. Germline CDR1 is LNHNV and CDR2 is YYDKDF (reference sequence). The CDR3, as DNA: TGTGCCACCAGCAGGGGACAGGGGGCATATCAGCCCCAGCATTTT. It is translated as CATSRGQGAYQPQHF.

The chain links TRBV14 to TRBJ1-1; D is ambiguous. This CDR3 spans 13 amino acids. V shed 4 bases and J shed 3 bases, with 9 bases lying between them. CDR1 SGHDN and CDR2 FVKESK come from the germline V gene. The CDR3 spells CASSLGSDTEAFF. CDR3 in DNA: TGTGCCAGCAGCCTCGGGAGTGACACTGAAGCTTTCTTT.

V and J are TRBV27 and TRBJ1-5, with 8 bases identical to TRBD1. The CDR3 runs 17 residues. The germline V gene has CDR1 MNHEY and CDR2 SMNVEV (reference sequence). V was pared by 3 bases and J by 0 bases, with 7 bases of the junction left unmatched. The CDR3 loop reads CASSFSGTGDSNQPQHF. The DNA of the CDR3 is TGTGCCAGCAGTTTCTCCGGGACAGGCGATAGCAATCAGCCCCAGCATTTT.

The V gene is TRBV7-9, the J gene TRBJ1-2; D gene ambiguous. Germline CDR1 reads SEHNR; CDR2 reads FQNEAQ (reference sequence). Trimming took 5 bases from V and 1 from J, leaving 8 bases between them. CDR3 size: 13 residues. The chain's CDR3 is CASSPLHNYGYTF. Here the CDR3 DNA reads TGTGCCAGCAGCCCTTTACATAACTATGGCTACACCTTC.

V gene TRBV7-9 combines with J gene TRBJ1-2; TRBD1 might be the D (5 bases). The CDR3 runs 14 residues. Trimming removed 2 bases at V and 5 bases at J, with 12 bases between. CDR1 is SEHNR and CDR2 is FQNEAQ in the germline V gene (reference sequence). As DNA, the CDR3 is TGTGCCAGCAGCTTAACAGGAGTCTCGTATGGCTACACCTTC. This sequence encodes CASSLTGVSYGYTF.

DNA for the CDR3: TGTGCCAGCAGCTTAGGGTCGCGCGGGGGAACTTACAATGAGCAGTTCTTC. Translated, it gives CASSLGSRGGTYNEQFF. V usage is TRBV7-6 and J usage is TRBJ2-1; TRBD2 matches 7 bases. Germline CDR1 reads SGHVS; CDR2 reads FNYEAQ. V dropped 1 base and J dropped 4; count of bases not matched to a gene: 10. CDR3 length: 17 residues.

This clone was recorded only once. The V gene is TRBV2, the J gene TRBJ2-2, with D perhaps matching TRBD1 or TRBD2 (6 bases each). This CDR3 has 17 residues. With 7 bases removed from V and 1 base from J, the gap between germline ends came to 19 bases. The germline V gene encodes CDR1 SNHLY and CDR2 FYNNEI. The CDR3 bases are TGTGCCAGCAAGACCGGGACAAGCGGGCTGAACACCGGGGAGCTGTTTTTT. Amino acids: CASKTGTSGLNTGELFF.

This chain links TRBV9 with TRBJ1-4, with a possible D match to TRBD1 (5 bases). Germline V gene data show CDR1 as SGDLS and CDR2 as YYNGEE. The V end lost 1 base, the J end lost 4 bases, and 11 bases lay between the germline ends. CDR3 size: 15 residues. The CDR3: CASSVWGTDNEKLFF. The CDR3 nucleotides are TGTGCCAGCAGCGTATGGGGGACGGATAATGAAAAACTGTTTTTT.